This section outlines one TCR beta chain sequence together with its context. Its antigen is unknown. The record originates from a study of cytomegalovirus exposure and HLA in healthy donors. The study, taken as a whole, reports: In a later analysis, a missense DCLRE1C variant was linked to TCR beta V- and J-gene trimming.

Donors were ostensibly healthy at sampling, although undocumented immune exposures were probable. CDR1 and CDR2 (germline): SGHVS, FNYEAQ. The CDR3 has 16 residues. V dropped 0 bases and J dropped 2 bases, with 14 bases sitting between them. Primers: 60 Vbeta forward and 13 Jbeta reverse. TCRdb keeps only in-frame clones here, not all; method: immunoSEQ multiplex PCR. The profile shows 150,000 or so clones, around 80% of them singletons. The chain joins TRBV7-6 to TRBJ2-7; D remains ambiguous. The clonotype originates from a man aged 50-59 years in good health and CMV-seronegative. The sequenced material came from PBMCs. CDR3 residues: CASSLAPPEVPYEQYF. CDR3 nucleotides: TGTGCCAGCAGCTTAGCGCCTCCAGAGGTTCCCTACGAGCAGTACTTC.